The present entry profiles one T cell receptor beta chain with its context. This entry belongs to a study of T cells of healthy individuals. TCRdb redid the calling of the 5' RACE reads with MiXCR, one entry per CDR3 protein. The data contain around 63,000 distinct CDR3 sequences, about 16% of them singletons. The receptor was derived from a human donor in good health.

The CDR3 spells CSASRASYGYTF. The DNA of the CDR3 is TGCAGTGCTAGCAGGGCCAGCTATGGCTACACCTTC. The chain recombines TRBV20-1 with TRBJ1-2, with D maybe TRBD1 (5 bases). The CDR3 is made up of 12 amino acids. The V end lost 3 bases, the J end lost 4 bases, and 9 bases lay between the germline ends. In germline, CDR1 is DFQATT, CDR2 SNEGSKA (reference sequence).